This entry lists 18 T cell receptor beta chains sequenced from one sample in a study of a mutant IDH1 vaccine in newly diagnosed glioma. Time point: week 47, end of study. All doses held 300 ug of mutant IDH1 20-mer peptide, with topical imiquimod. Repertoires were generated with immunoSEQ multiplex PCR, while TCRdb's copy carries only in-frame clones and drops some. The sample consists of some 60,000 clones, under 85% of them appearing once. Their antigen targets remain unknown. This specimen consisted of PBMCs, obtained from a glioma patient whose treatment included an IDH1 peptide vaccine. The receptors come from a man under 40 with glioma.

This chain joins TRBV18 and TRBJ1-5; D gene unclear. Trimming took off 2 bases at V and 3 bases at J, with 11 bases between the two ends. Germline values: CDR1 KGHSH, CDR2 LQKENI. The CDR3 extends over 15 amino acids. The DNA for the CDR3 is TGTGCCAGCTCACCAAGGGCAGGAGTCAATCAGCCCCAGCATTTT. It specifies CASSPRAGVNQPQHF. The full variable domain, completed using reference TRBV18 and TRBJ1-5, is NAGVMQNPRHLVRRRGQEARLRCSPMKGHSHVYWYRQLPEEGLKFMVYLQKENIIDESGMPKERFSAEFPKEGPSILRIQQVVRGDSAAYFCASSPRAGVNQPQHFGDGTRLSIL.

The chain employs TRBV2 and TRBJ1-5; 7 bases are a match to TRBD1. Germline V gives CDR1 SNHLY, CDR2 FYNNEI. CDR3 length equals 13 residues. Losses at the gene ends were 6 bases for V and 6 bases for J; bases not matched to a gene: 5. Written as DNA, the CDR3 is TGTGCCAGCAGAGGACAGGAACGTCAGCCCCAGCATTTT. It encodes CASRGQERQPQHF.

The gene calls are TRBV2 and TRBJ2-2; 10 positions match TRBD2. CDR1 and CDR2 from the germline V gene are SNHLY and FYNNEI. This CDR3 spans 17 amino acids. After removal of 7 bases from V and 5 bases from J, the junction contained 13 bases not matched to a gene. The CDR3 here is CASNISGGPLGTGELFF. The DNA of the CDR3 is TGTGCCAGCAATATTAGCGGGGGGCCTTTGGGGACCGGGGAGCTGTTTTTT.

The chain links TRBV10-3 to TRBJ1-1; a weak D match, TRBD1 (5 bases). The CDR3 is made up of 13 amino acids. Per germline, CDR1 ENHRY and CDR2 SYGVKD. V was shortened by 7 bases and J by 0 bases, with 9 bases between the two germline ends. The CDR3 DNA sequence: TGTGCCATCACCCAGACAGTGAACACTGAAGCTTTCTTT. Translating it yields CAITQTVNTEAFF.

The CDR3 nucleotides are TGTGCCTGGAGTGTAAGGCCGCCCAATGGCTACACCTTC. Its protein product is CAWSVRPPNGYTF. The chain links TRBV30 to TRBJ1-2; no reliable D call. CDR1 GTSNPN and CDR2 SVGIG come from the germline V gene (reference sequence). Trimming removed 0 bases at V and 6 bases at J, with 11 bases between. The CDR3 spans 13 residues.

The table lists this clone with a few counts. The chain uses TRBV30 and TRBJ1-1; D remains ambiguous. Germline values: CDR1 GTSNPN, CDR2 SVGIG (reference sequence). The CDR3 is made up of 14 amino acids. V lost 2 bases, J lost 3 bases, and 13 bases lay in between. For the CDR3, the DNA is TGTGCCTGGAGTTTTTGGGGTAGGTACACTGAAGCTTTCTTT. This translates into CAWSFWGRYTEAFF.

The V call is TRBV13, the J call TRBJ2-5; the D is unclear. CDR1 and CDR2 (germline): PRHDT, FYEKMQ (reference sequence). The CDR3 covers 13 residues. Trimming removed 3 bases at V and 1 base at J, with 6 bases between. The CDR3 sequence: CASSFGSQETQYF. CDR3 nucleotide sequence: TGTGCCAGCAGCTTCGGAAGCCAAGAGACCCAGTACTTC.

The chain combines TRBV13 with TRBJ1-2; TRBD1 is a possible D gene (6 bases). V shed 4 bases and J shed 2 bases, with 14 bases lying between them. The CDR3 covers 15 residues. Germline V gives CDR1 PRHDT, CDR2 FYEKMQ (reference sequence). CDR3 sequence reads: CASSSDLTGNYGYTF. For the CDR3, the DNA is TGTGCCAGCAGCTCCGACCTGACAGGCAACTATGGCTACACCTTC.

The chain is built from TRBV7-9 and TRBJ1-2; D call uncertain. V was trimmed by 1 base and J by 2 bases, leaving 8 bases between them. Germline lookup yields CDR1 SEHNR and CDR2 FQNEAQ (reference sequence). The CDR3 length is 14 residues. The CDR3 coding sequence is TGTGCCAGCAGCTTAGACTGGGCGAACTATGGCTACACCTTC. This codes for CASSLDWANYGYTF.

The rearrangement links TRBV6-6 to TRBJ2-7, with D perhaps TRBD1 or TRBD2 (5 bases each). Deletions cut 7 bases from V and 4 bases from J, with 17 bases between. The CDR3 sequence is 14 residues long. Germline CDR1 is MNHNY and CDR2 is SVGAGI (reference sequence). The CDR3 loop is CASTDSSRGYEQYF. The CDR3 region has the DNA TGTGCCAGCACCGACAGTTCCCGGGGTTACGAGCAGTACTTC.

This clone was counted a single time. The chain recombines TRBV2 with TRBJ1-6; D is unclear. Germline CDR1 and CDR2: SNHLY and FYNNEI. The V and J ends lost 6 bases and 7 bases respectively, with 19 bases between them. The CDR3 has 16 residues. The CDR3 bases are TGTGCCAGCAGGAGCCTACGGACGTCGAAAAATTCACCCCTCCACTTT. Its protein product is CASRSLRTSKNSPLHF. Using reference TRBV2 and TRBJ1-6 for the parts outside the CDR3, the full variable domain is EPEVTQTPSHQVTQMGQEVILRCVPISNHLYFYWYRQILGQKVEFLVSFYNNEISEKSEIFDDQFSVERPDGSNFTLKIRSTKLEDSAMYFCASRSLRTSKNSPLHFGNGTRLTVT.

This chain links TRBV7-2 with TRBJ1-2; possibly TRBD1 for D (5 bases). This CDR3 is built from 16 residues. V gave up 4 bases and J gave up 5 bases, with 20 bases separating them. The germline V gene has CDR1 SGHTA and CDR2 FQGNSA. As DNA, the CDR3 is TGTGCCAGCAGCTCCCAATACCTGGGGGTCGGGTATGGCTACACCTTC. This sequence encodes CASSSQYLGVGYGYTF.

CDR3 nucleotides: TGTGCCAGCAGCCCCCCAAGAGAGGGGGCGAGGAATGAGCAGTTCTTC. As protein: CASSPPREGARNEQFF. The chain uses TRBV7-9 and TRBJ2-1; TRBD1 matches at 7 bases. V shed 5 bases and J 7 bases; nucleotides not matched to a gene: 14. The CDR3 extends over 16 amino acids. Germline loops: CDR1 SEHNR, CDR2 FQNEAQ (reference sequence).

CDR3 nucleotides: TGTGCCTGGGGGGTGGGGTTCGAGCAGTACTTC. This sequence encodes CAWGVGFEQYF. The gene calls are TRBV30 and TRBJ2-7; D not certain. CDR3 length equals 11 residues. V was pared by 5 bases and J by 6 bases, with 11 bases between. The germline V gene has CDR1 GTSNPN and CDR2 SVGIG (reference sequence).

This clone has more than one count but fewer than ten. The rearrangement uses TRBV7-9 and TRBJ1-5; 9 bases match TRBD1. CDR1 is SEHNR, CDR2 FQNEAQ, per germline (reference sequence). The CDR3 extends over 16 amino acids. With V trimmed by 4 bases and J by 2 bases, 6 bases remained unmatched. The CDR3 loop reads CASSSQGAQGNQPQHF. DNA of the CDR3: TGTGCCAGCAGCTCACAGGGGGCGCAAGGCAATCAGCCCCAGCATTTT.

CDR3 loop: CASSPRVPGELFF. The DNA for the CDR3 is TGTGCCAGTAGTCCCCGGGTCCCCGGGGAGCTGTTTTTT. The V and J genes are TRBV19 and TRBJ2-2; D not resolved. Trimming left V 5 bases short and J 6 bases short, with 10 bases between. This CDR3 comprises 13 residues. In germline, CDR1 is LNHDA, CDR2 SQIVND (reference sequence).

The chain is built from TRBV5-1 and TRBJ2-3, with no clear D. Trimming stripped 0 bases from V and 0 bases from J, with 5 bases between. Germline V gives CDR1 SGHRS, CDR2 YFSETQ. The CDR3 is made up of 14 amino acids. Here the CDR3 reads CASSLGTSTDTQYF. The CDR3 nucleotides read TGCGCCAGCAGCTTGGGTACTAGCACAGATACGCAGTATTTT.

The rearrangement uses TRBV7-9 and TRBJ1-1; D not certain. CDR3 length equals 17 residues. V lost 5 bases and J 0 bases, leaving 19 bases between the germline ends. CDR1 and CDR2 from the germline V gene are SEHNR and FQNEAQ (reference sequence). The CDR3 DNA follows: TGTGCCAGCAGCCCGACGCGTACAGAAATAATGAACACTGAAGCTTTCTTT. Translating it yields CASSPTRTEIMNTEAFF.